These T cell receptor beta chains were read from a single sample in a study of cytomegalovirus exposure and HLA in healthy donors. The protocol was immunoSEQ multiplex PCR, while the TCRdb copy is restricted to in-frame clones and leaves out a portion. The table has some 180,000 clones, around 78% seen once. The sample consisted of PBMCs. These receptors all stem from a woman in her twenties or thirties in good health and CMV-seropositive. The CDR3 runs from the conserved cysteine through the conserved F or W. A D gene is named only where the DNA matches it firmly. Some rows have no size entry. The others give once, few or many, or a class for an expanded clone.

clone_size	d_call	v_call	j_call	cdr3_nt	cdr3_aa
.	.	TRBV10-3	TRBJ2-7	TGTGCCATCAGTGGGGGAGGTGGGTACGAGCAGTACTTC	CAISGGGGYEQYF
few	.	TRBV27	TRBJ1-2	TGTGCCAGCAGTTTTCGTGGCAGCGGCTATGGCTACACCTTC	CASSFRGSGYGYTF
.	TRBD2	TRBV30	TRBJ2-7	TGTGCCTGGAGTGTACCGCGGGAGGGCTCCTACGAGCAGTACTTC	CAWSVPREGSYEQYF
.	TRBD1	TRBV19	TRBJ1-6	TGTGCCAGTAGTCCCCTTGGGGACAGAAGTTTTTATTCACCCCTCCACTTT	CASSPLGDRSFYSPLHF
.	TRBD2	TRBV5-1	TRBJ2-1	TGCGCCAGCAGCTTGAGCCAGCGGGGGGTTGAGAATGAGCAGTTCTTC	CASSLSQRGVENEQFF
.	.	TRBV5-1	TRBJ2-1	TGCGCCAGCAGCTTAGCCATAGAAAATGAGCAGTTCTTC	CASSLAIENEQFF
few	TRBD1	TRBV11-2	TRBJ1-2	TGTGCCAGCAGCAGGTTACAGGGGGACTATGGCTACACCTTC	CASSRLQGDYGYTF
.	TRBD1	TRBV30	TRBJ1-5	TGTGCCTGGAGTGTGGACAGGGGTGGTAATCAGCCCCAGCATTTT	CAWSVDRGGNQPQHF
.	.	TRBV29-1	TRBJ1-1	TGCAGCGCCTTTGACAGGCTCCCAAACACTGAAGCTTTCTTT	CSAFDRLPNTEAFF
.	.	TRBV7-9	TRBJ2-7	TGTTCCAGCAGCCTAGGAGTGGACAGCTACTACGAGCAGTACTTC	CSSSLGVDSYYEQYF
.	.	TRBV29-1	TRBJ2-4	TGCAGCGTTGAAACCCCAGGGACCAGGGGTGACATTCAGTACTTC	CSVETPGTRGDIQYF
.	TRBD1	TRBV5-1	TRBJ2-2	TGCGCCAGCAGCTTGGACAGGGGGCAAGGGGAGCTGTTTTTT	CASSLDRGQGELFF
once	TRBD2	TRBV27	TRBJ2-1	TGTGCCAGCAGGCACCTCGCCTTCGGAGCGGGAGGTCCCGGTGAGCAGTTCTTC	CASRHLAFGAGGPGEQFF
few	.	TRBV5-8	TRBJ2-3	TGTGCCAGCAGCTTGGAATATCGGCGGGATACGCAGTATTTT	CASSLEYRRDTQYF
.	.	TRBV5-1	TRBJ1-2	TGCGCCAGCAGCTCGGCGGGGTCTAACTATGGCTACACCTTC	CASSSAGSNYGYTF
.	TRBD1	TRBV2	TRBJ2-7	TGTGCCAGCTTACTTCCGGGACAGGGATTCAACGAGCAGTACTTC	CASLLPGQGFNEQYF
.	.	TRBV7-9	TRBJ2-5	TGTGCCAGCAGCTTAGCTCTGGAGACCCAGTACTTC	CASSLALETQYF
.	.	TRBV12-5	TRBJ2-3	TGTGCTAGTGGTTCCAGCGGAGGCACGCAGTATTTT	CASGSSGGTQYF
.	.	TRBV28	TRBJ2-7	TGTGCCAGTATAACACGGGATCCTTCTTTCGAGCAGTACTTC	CASITRDPSFEQYF
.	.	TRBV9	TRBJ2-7	TGTGCCAGCAGCGTAGCGGGAGACCTCTACGAGCAGTACTTC	CASSVAGDLYEQYF
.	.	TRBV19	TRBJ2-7	TGTGCCAGTGGAGACTACGAGCAGTACTTC	CASGDYEQYF
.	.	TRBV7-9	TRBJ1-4	TGTGCCAGCAGCTTAACAGGGACTGAAAAACTGTTTTTT	CASSLTGTEKLFF
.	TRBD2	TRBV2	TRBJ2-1	TGTGCCAGCCTACTAGCGAATGAGCAGTTCTTC	CASLLANEQFF
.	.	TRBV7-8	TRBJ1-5	TGTGCCAGCAACCTCGGTAGGGGGAACGTAGAAGATCAGCCCCAGCATTTT	CASNLGRGNVEDQPQHF
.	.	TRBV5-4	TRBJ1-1	TGTGCCAGCAGCTTGGACAGGGCGAACACTGAAGCTTTCTTT	CASSLDRANTEAFF
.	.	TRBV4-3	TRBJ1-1	TGCGCCAGCAGCCAAGTTTCCAGCACTGAAGCTTTCTTT	CASSQVSSTEAFF
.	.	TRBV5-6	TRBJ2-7	TGTGCCAGCAGCTTGGCCCTAGCGCCCTACGAGCAGTACTTC	CASSLALAPYEQYF
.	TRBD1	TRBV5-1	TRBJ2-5	TGCGCCAGCAGCTTTGGGACAGGAGCAGAGACCCAGTACTTC	CASSFGTGAETQYF
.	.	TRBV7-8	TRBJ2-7	TGTGCCAGCAGCCTAGACAGTTCCACCTACGAGCAGTACTTC	CASSLDSSTYEQYF
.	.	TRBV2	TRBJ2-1	TGTGCCAGCAGTGAAGAAGTGGGGGGAAATGAGCAGTTCTTC	CASSEEVGGNEQFF
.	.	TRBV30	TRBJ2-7	TGTGCCTGGAGTACAGGGGGGGGGTTGTCCTACGAGCAGTACTTC	CAWSTGGGLSYEQYF
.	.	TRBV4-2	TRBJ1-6	TGTGCCAGCACGTCAGCGGTACCCCTCCACTTT	CASTSAVPLHF
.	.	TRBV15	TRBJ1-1	TGTGCCACCAGCCCGACACCGATCACTGAAGCTTTCTTT	CATSPTPITEAFF
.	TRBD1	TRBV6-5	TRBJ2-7	TGTGCCAGCGGACAGGGAGCCGAGCAGTACTTC	CASGQGAEQYF
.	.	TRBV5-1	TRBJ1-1	TGCGCCAGCAGCTTGGTCCTAAACACTGAAGCTTTCTTT	CASSLVLNTEAFF
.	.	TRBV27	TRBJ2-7	TGTGCCAGCAGTGAAACGGGATCGAGCTCCTACGAGCAGTACTTC	CASSETGSSSYEQYF
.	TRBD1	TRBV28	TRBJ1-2	TGTGCCAGCAGTCGCCCCCCCGGGACAGAGGGTGGCTACACCTTC	CASSRPPGTEGGYTF
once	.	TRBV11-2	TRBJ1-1	TGTGCCAGCAGCCCAAAGTTGCTGGGGGCAGATATGAACACTGAAGCTTTCTTT	CASSPKLLGADMNTEAFF
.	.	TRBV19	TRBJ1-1	TGTGCCAGTAGCTCGGGGTCCAATGATGAAGCTTTCTTT	CASSSGSNDEAFF
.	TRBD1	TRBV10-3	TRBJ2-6	TGTGCCATCACGGACAGGGGGCCGAACTCTGGGGCCAACGTCCTGACTTTC	CAITDRGPNSGANVLTF
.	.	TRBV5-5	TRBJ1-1	TGTGCCAGCAGCTTGGAATGGGCCTCTATGAACACTGAAGCTTTCTTT	CASSLEWASMNTEAFF
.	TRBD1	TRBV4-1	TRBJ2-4	TGCGCCAGCAGCCAAGTAGGACAGGGGGCCAAAAACATTCAGTACTTC	CASSQVGQGAKNIQYF
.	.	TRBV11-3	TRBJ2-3	TGTGCCAGCAGCTTAGATAAGGGGCTTCTCTCTATGGTTACGCAGTATTTT	CASSLDKGLLSMVTQYF
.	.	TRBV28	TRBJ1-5	TGTGCCAGCAGCCCGGACGGACTTAGCAATCAGCCCCAGCATTTT	CASSPDGLSNQPQHF
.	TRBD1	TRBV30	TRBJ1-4	TGTGCCTGGAGTGTGCCGGGACAGGGGGCGAGGGAAAAACTGTTTTTT	CAWSVPGQGAREKLFF
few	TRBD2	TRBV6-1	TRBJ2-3	TGTGCCAGCAGTGAAGTTGGGACTAGCGGGGGGGCCCGGGATACGCAGTATTTT	CASSEVGTSGGARDTQYF
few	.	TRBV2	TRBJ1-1	TGTGCCAGCAGTTTTGCGGGGGGCACTGAAGCTTTCTTT	CASSFAGGTEAFF
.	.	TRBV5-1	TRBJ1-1	TGCGCCAGCATTCCCGAACCGGGGAACACTGAAGCTTTCTTT	CASIPEPGNTEAFF
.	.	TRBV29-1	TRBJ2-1	TGCAGCGTTGATGGGCGTCCCAATGAGCAGTTCTTC	CSVDGRPNEQFF
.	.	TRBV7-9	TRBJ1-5	TGTGCCAGCAGCTTAGCGCGGCATCAGCCCCAGCATTTT	CASSLARHQPQHF
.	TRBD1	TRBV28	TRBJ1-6	TGTGCCAGCAGTTCTAGGACAGGGGACTCACCCCTCCACTTT	CASSSRTGDSPLHF
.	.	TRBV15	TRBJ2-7	TGTGCCACCAGTTTCGGGTTCTACGAGCAGTACTTC	CATSFGFYEQYF
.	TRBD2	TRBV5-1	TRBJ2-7	TGCGCCAGCAGCTTGCAACGGCTAGCGGGAGACGAGCAGTACTTC	CASSLQRLAGDEQYF
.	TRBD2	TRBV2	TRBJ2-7	TGTGCCAGCAGTTCAGCGGGAGGGGAGCAGTACTTC	CASSSAGGEQYF
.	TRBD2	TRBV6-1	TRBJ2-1	TGTGCCAGCAGACTAGCGGGGGCCTACAATGAGCAGTTCTTC	CASRLAGAYNEQFF